This is a list of T cell receptor beta chains from one sample in a study of cytomegalovirus exposure and HLA in healthy donors. The protocol was immunoSEQ multiplex PCR, while the TCRdb copy is restricted to in-frame clones and leaves out a portion. This table has 100,000 or so clones, around 77% appearing once. The sample consisted of PBMCs. These receptors came from a male donor in good health and CMV-seropositive. The CDR3 runs from the conserved cysteine through the conserved F or W. The D gene is left open where the match is weak.

cdr3_length: 14
j_call: TRBJ1-5
d_call: -
v_call: TRBV7-2
cdr3_aa: CASSLRGSNQPQHF

cdr3_length: 16
j_call: TRBJ2-5
d_call: TRBD1
v_call: TRBV5-6
cdr3_aa: CASSLGGTGVKETQYF

cdr3_length: 14
j_call: TRBJ2-7
d_call: -
v_call: TRBV10-3
cdr3_aa: CAISEYQASYEQYF

cdr3_length: 15
j_call: TRBJ2-7
d_call: -
v_call: TRBV10-3
cdr3_aa: CAISAGDKTAYEQYF

cdr3_length: 15
j_call: TRBJ2-1
d_call: -
v_call: TRBV7-2
cdr3_aa: CASSLATGSYNEQFF

cdr3_length: 17
j_call: TRBJ2-3
d_call: -
v_call: TRBV21-1
cdr3_aa: CASSNPRLAGSTDTQYF

cdr3_length: 14
j_call: TRBJ2-3
d_call: -
v_call: TRBV6-5
cdr3_aa: CASSYMGAQDTQYF

cdr3_length: 18
j_call: TRBJ1-4
d_call: -
v_call: TRBV10-3
cdr3_aa: CAISESGPLGATNEKLFF

cdr3_length: 16
j_call: TRBJ2-1
d_call: TRBD2
v_call: TRBV5-1
cdr3_aa: CASSLVGGRAGNEQFF

cdr3_length: 15
j_call: TRBJ1-2
d_call: -
v_call: TRBV2
cdr3_aa: CASSETGGPLNGYTF

cdr3_length: 17
j_call: -
d_call: TRBD1
v_call: TRBV5-1
cdr3_aa: CASSPSRWDRASYEQYF

cdr3_length: 14
j_call: TRBJ2-7
d_call: -
v_call: TRBV10-3
cdr3_aa: CASSWGHPKGEQYF

cdr3_length: 14
j_call: TRBJ2-4
d_call: -
v_call: TRBV7-9
cdr3_aa: CASSFARDKNIQYF

cdr3_length: 17
j_call: TRBJ1-3
d_call: -
v_call: TRBV28
cdr3_aa: CASSLSFRPSSGNTIYF

cdr3_length: 17
j_call: TRBJ1-6
d_call: -
v_call: TRBV27
cdr3_aa: CASRPGQVRTWNSPLHF

cdr3_length: 14
j_call: TRBJ2-5
d_call: -
v_call: TRBV12-5
cdr3_aa: CASGLGTGTETQYF

cdr3_length: 15
j_call: TRBJ2-7
d_call: -
v_call: TRBV18
cdr3_aa: CASSSTGTSPYEQYF

cdr3_length: 14
j_call: TRBJ1-2
d_call: -
v_call: TRBV30
cdr3_aa: CAWSGTGSGYGYTF

cdr3_length: 15
j_call: TRBJ2-3
d_call: -
v_call: TRBV5-1
cdr3_aa: CASSLRAGGADTQYF

cdr3_length: 14
j_call: TRBJ2-2
d_call: -
v_call: TRBV7-2
cdr3_aa: CASSLERVPGELFF

cdr3_length: 16
j_call: TRBJ1-1
d_call: TRBD1
v_call: TRBV7-8
cdr3_aa: CASSSGSRGRRTEAFF

cdr3_length: 13
j_call: TRBJ1-1
d_call: -
v_call: TRBV6-5
cdr3_aa: CASGQTVNTEAFF

cdr3_length: 24
j_call: TRBJ2-1
d_call: -
v_call: TRBV1
cdr3_aa: CTSSQDFPGQGGLAGGPKYNEQFF